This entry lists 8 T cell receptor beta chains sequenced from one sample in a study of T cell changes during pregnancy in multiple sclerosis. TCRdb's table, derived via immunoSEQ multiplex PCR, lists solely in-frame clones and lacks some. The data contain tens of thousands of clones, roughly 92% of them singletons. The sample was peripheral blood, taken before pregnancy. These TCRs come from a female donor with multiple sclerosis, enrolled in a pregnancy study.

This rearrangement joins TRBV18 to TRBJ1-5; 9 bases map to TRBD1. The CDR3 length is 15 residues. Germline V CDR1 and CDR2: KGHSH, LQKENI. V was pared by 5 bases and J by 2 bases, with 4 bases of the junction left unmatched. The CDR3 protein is CASSWTGARNQPQHF. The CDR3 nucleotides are TGTGCCAGCTCATGGACAGGGGCCCGCAATCAGCCCCAGCATTTT.

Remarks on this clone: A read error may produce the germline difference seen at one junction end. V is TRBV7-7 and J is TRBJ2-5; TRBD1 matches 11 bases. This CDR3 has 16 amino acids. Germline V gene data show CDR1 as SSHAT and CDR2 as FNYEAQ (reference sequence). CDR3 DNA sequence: TGTGCTAGCAGCCCGTGGGGACAGGGGGTTCAAGAGACCCAGTACTTC. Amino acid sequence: CASSPWGQGVQETQYF.

In DNA, the CDR3 is TGTGCCAGCAGCCTCAGGGGAGAGACCCAGTACTTC. This gives the protein CASSLRGETQYF. The genes are TRBV28 and TRBJ2-5; tentatively, D is TRBD1 (6 bases). CDR1 is MDHEN and CDR2 is SYDVKM in the germline V gene. CDR3 length equals 12 residues. The V and J ends lost 6 bases and 4 bases respectively, with 9 bases between them. The full variable domain, rest sourced from reference TRBV28 and TRBJ2-5, is DVKVTQSSRYLVKRTGEKVFLECVQDMDHENMFWYRQDPGLGLRLIYFSYDVKMKEKGDIPEGYSVSREKKERFSLILESASTNQTSMYLCASSLRGETQYFGPGTRLLVL.

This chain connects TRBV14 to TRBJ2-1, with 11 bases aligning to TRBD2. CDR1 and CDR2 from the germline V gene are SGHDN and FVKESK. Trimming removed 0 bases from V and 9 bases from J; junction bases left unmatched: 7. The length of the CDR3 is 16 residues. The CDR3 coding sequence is TGTGCCAGCAGCCAAGATCGGTTAGCGGGAGGGAGTGAGCAGTTCTTC. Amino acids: CASSQDRLAGGSEQFF.

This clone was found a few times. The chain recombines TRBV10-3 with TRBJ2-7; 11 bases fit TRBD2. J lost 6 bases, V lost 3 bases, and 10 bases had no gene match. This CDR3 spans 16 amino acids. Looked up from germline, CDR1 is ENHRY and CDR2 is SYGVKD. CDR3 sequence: CAISELAGVTFAEQYF. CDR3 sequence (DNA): TGTGCCATCAGTGAACTAGCGGGAGTGACCTTCGCCGAGCAGTACTTC.

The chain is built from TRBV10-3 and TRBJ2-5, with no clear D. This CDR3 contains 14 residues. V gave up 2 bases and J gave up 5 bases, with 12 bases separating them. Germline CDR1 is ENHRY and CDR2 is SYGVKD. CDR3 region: CAISEPTLSETQYF. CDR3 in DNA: TGTGCCATCAGTGAGCCGACACTGTCGGAGACCCAGTACTTC.

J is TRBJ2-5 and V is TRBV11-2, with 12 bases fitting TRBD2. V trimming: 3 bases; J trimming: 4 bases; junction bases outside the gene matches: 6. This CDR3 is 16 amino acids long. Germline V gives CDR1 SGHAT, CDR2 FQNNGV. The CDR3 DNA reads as TGTGCCAGCAGCTTGACTAGCGGGAGCTTAGGAGAGACCCAGTACTTC. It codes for CASSLTSGSLGETQYF.

The DNA for the CDR3 is TGTGCCAGCAGCCCGGCGGGCAGGGGATTCCAAGAGACCCAGTACTTC. Encoded protein: CASSPAGRGFQETQYF. The chain carries TRBV7-9 and TRBJ2-5, with a possible D match to TRBD1 (6 bases). CDR3 size: 16 residues. V was clipped by 5 bases and J by 1 base, with 17 bases between them. CDR1 and CDR2 from the germline V gene are SEHNR and FQNEAQ (reference sequence). The variable domain in full, completed from reference TRBV7-9 and TRBJ2-5, reads DTGVSQNPRHKITKRGQNVTFRCDPISEHNRLYWYRQTLGQGPEFLTYFQNEAQLEKSRLLSDRFSAERPKGSFSTLEIQRTEQGDSAMYLCASSPAGRGFQETQYFGPGTRLLVL.